This TCR beta chain was sequenced for a study of CDR3 diversity in severe acne. With 3 bases clipped from V and 0 bases from J, the junction kept 0 bases outside the gene matches. CDR1 PRHDT and CDR2 FYEKMQ come from the germline V gene (reference sequence). The CDR3 totals 14 residues. TCRdb passed the PCR reads through MiXCR, listing each CDR3 protein once. Altogether 100,000 or so distinct CDR3 sequences are present, roughly 51% being singletons, with the ten largest covering roughly an eighth. This clonotype was sampled from a male donor with acne. The sample taken for sequencing was blood. J is TRBJ1-1 and V is TRBV13; 8 nucleotides line up with TRBD1. CDR3 nucleotides: TGTGCCAGCAGCTTGACAGGGGTGAACACTGAAGCTTTCTTT. It translates to CASSLTGVNTEAFF.